The 6 T cell receptor beta chains below come from one sample, sequenced in a study of vaccination and CD4 T cells after COVID-19 (dated by TCRdb to the early 2020s). Antigen specificity for these receptors is unknown. The receptor library was made with PCR. The instrument given in TCRdb is Illumina iSeq 100. At the Johns Hopkins FTIC core, DNA from the cultured CD4+ T cells underwent TCR sequencing with the Oncomine TCR Beta short-read assay. TCRdb applied fastp at Q25 and MiXCR to the public reads, then kept only in-frame beta chains. Rows are unified per CDR3 protein, each entry keeping the most common DNA and genes. The sample data list 8,800 or so distinct CDR3 sequences, and around 48% of these were observed just once. The ten most abundant clones make up about 18% of the sample. The treatment or condition label here, explained by the study, means: roughly ten-day PBMC culture with coronavirus spike peptide pools or control peptides (ViraFEST assay). CD4+ T cells from unexposed donors were collected before the COVID-19 pandemic (2011-2018).

The sample consisted of CD4+ T cells from blood, cultured in vitro. Receptors were obtained from a human donor in good health.

In DNA form, the CDR3 reads TGTGCCAGTACCGGGACGGCCCAGGGGGGGCTATACGAGCAGTACTTC. It specifies CASTGTAQGGLYEQYF. J is TRBJ2-7 and V is TRBV28; possibly TRBD1 or TRBD2 for D (7 bases each). The CDR3 runs 16 residues. Per the germline V gene, CDR1 is MDHEN and CDR2 is SYDVKM. Trimming removed 9 bases at V and 4 bases at J, with 25 bases between.

This chain joins TRBV2 and TRBJ2-5, with 16 nucleotides matching TRBD2. Losses at the gene ends were 6 bases for V and 2 bases for J; bases not matched to a gene: 12. This CDR3 is built from 19 residues. Germline V gene lookup returns CDR1 SNHLY and CDR2 FYNNEI. For the CDR3, the DNA is TGTGCCAGCAGGCGGGGACTAGCGGGAGGGATTCACTCGCAAGAGACCCAGTACTTC. It codes for CASRRGLAGGIHSQETQYF.

V usage is TRBV6-5 and J usage is TRBJ1-2, with 10 positions matching TRBD1. Germline CDR1 MNHEY, CDR2 SVGAGI. The CDR3 extends over 15 amino acids. V dropped 0 bases and J dropped 8; count of bases not matched to a gene: 6. CDR3 sequence (DNA): TGTGCCAGCAGTTACTCGGGACAGGGGCCCTTAGGCTACACCTTC. It translates to CASSYSGQGPLGYTF.

The chain links TRBV19 to TRBJ2-7; D unclear. The CDR3 is 17 residues long. V was clipped by 1 base and J by 3 bases, with 19 bases between them. Germline V gene data show CDR1 as LNHDA and CDR2 as SQIVND (reference sequence). For the CDR3, the DNA is TGTGCCAGTAGTATAGTCGCAACCGAGGACCAGTACTACGAGCAGTACTTC. This codes for CASSIVATEDQYYEQYF.

The genes are TRBV5-1 and TRBJ1-2; unclear D gene. Germline CDR1 SGHRS, CDR2 YFSETQ. CDR3 length: 13 amino acids. Trimming shortened V by 0 bases and J by 1 base, and 4 bases separated the two germline ends. CDR3 nucleotide sequence: TGCGCCAGCAGCTTGGAAGGTAACTATGGCTACACCTTC. Its translation is CASSLEGNYGYTF.

V usage is TRBV5-1 and J usage is TRBJ1-1; D call uncertain. Germline loops: CDR1 SGHRS, CDR2 YFSETQ. The CDR3 is made up of 13 amino acids. Trimming took 4 bases from V and 3 from J, leaving 10 bases between them. The DNA for the CDR3 is TGCGCCAGCAGCCCCGTTACGTACACTGAAGCTTTCTTT. Amino acid sequence: CASSPVTYTEAFF.